Sequencing of this T cell receptor (beta chain) was carried out in a study of OX40 agonist ivuxolimab in advanced cancers. In the study overall: With ivuxolimab, an agonistic anti-OX40 (CD134) antibody, patients were treated. Among those enrolled, mean age was around 55 years (range roughly 20 to 85) and 70% to 85% were male. Anti-PD-1, anti-PD-L1 or anti-CTLA-4 therapy given earlier was allowed, and roughly 38% had some. Study findings and constraints: Nonresponders, in some cases, also had low normalized T-cell clonal expansion.

This CDR3 has 21 amino acids. Trimming took off 3 bases at V and 0 bases at J, with 27 bases between the two ends. CDR1 and CDR2 (germline): MGHRA, YSYEKL. This clone came up once. Its antigen is not known. Sequencing was performed with immunoSEQ multiplex PCR; in TCRdb, only in-frame clones are kept and a portion is missing. The sample includes roughly 26,000 clones, around 90% seen only once; the top ten take just under 20%. The chain uses TRBV4-1 and TRBJ1-5; maybe TRBD1 (5 bases). The sequences come from CD4+ or CD8+ T cells sorted from blood, collected in a trial of the OX40 agonist ivuxolimab. This TCR was recovered from an adult with an advanced solid tumor such as melanoma, head and neck, liver or kidney cancer. CDR3: CASSQTTTSLQGFDSNQPQHF. The CDR3 DNA follows: TGCGCCAGCAGCCAGACCACAACCAGCCTCCAGGGTTTTGATAGCAATCAGCCCCAGCATTTT.